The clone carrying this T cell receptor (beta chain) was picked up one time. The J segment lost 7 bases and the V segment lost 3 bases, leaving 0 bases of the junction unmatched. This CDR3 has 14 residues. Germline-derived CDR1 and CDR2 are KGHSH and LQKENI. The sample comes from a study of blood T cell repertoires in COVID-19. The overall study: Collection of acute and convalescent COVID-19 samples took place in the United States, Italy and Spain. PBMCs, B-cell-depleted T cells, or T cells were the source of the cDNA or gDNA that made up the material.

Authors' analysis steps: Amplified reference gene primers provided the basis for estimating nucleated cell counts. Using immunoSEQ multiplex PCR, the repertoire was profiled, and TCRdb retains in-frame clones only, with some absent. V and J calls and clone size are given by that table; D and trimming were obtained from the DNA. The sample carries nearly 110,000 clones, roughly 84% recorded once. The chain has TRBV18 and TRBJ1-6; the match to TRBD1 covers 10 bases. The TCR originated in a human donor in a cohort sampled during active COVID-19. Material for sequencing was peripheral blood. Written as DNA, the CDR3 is TGTGCCAGCTCACCGACAGGGGGCAATTCACCCCTCCACTTT. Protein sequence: CASSPTGGNSPLHF.